This TCR beta chain was documented in a study of cytomegalovirus exposure and HLA in healthy donors. Points from the study as a whole: A missense DCLRE1C variant was associated with V- and J-gene trimming of TCR beta chains in a later analysis, and an independent cohort replicated the association.

Germline-derived CDR1 and CDR2 are MDHEN and SYDVKM. This CDR3 region has 10 residues. V was cut by 6 bases and J by 9 bases, with 8 bases left in between. Turning to this clone: Its antigen is unknown.

The PCR was carried out with 60 Vbeta primers and 13 Jbeta primers. Here immunoSEQ multiplex PCR was the method, and the copy in TCRdb shows in-frame clones only, minus some. The table records tens of thousands of clones, approximately 74% of them present only once. Sequences were obtained from PBMCs. The chain has TRBV28 and TRBJ1-2; D is uncertain. The receptor comes from a woman aged 45 to 65 in good health and CMV-seropositive. CDR3 nucleotides: TGTGCCAGCAGGGAGCTGAGCTACACCTTC. Protein: CASRELSYTF.